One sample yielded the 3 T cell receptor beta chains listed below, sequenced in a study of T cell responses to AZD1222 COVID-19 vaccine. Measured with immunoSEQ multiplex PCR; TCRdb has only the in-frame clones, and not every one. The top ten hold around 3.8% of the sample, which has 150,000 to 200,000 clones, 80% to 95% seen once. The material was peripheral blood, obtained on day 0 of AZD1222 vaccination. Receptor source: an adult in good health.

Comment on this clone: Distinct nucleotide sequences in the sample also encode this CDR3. CDR3 nucleotide sequence: TGCGCCAGCAGCCAAGGGACAGGGGTGACCTACGAGCAGTACTTC. Its translation is CASSQGTGVTYEQYF. The V gene is TRBV4-1, the J gene TRBJ2-7, with TRBD1 matching over 9 bases. In germline, CDR1 is MGHRA, CDR2 YSYEKL. J gave up 2 bases and V 1 base, and 3 bases lay outside the gene matches. This CDR3 is 15 amino acids long.

The CDR3 region is CASSPEHGGYEQYF. The CDR3 bases are TGCGCCAGCAGCCCTGAGCACGGAGGTTACGAGCAGTACTTC. The rearrangement joins TRBV10-1 to TRBJ2-7, with D possibly being TRBD2 (5 bases). V lost 6 bases and J 4 bases, leaving 16 bases between the germline ends. This CDR3 spans 14 amino acids. CDR1 and CDR2 (germline): WNHNN, SYGVQD (reference sequence).

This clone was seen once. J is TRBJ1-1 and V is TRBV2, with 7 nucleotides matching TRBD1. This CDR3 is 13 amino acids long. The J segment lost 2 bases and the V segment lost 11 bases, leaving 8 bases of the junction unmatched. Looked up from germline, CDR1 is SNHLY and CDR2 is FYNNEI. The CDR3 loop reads CAGPDRANTEAFF. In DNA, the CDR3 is TGTGCCGGACCCGACAGGGCAAACACTGAAGCTTTCTTT.